This paragraph reports one T cell receptor beta chain. Antigen: not known. This entry comes from a study of Graves' ophthalmopathy and Graves' hyperthyroidism. Enrolled hyperthyroidism patients had a new diagnosis, a duration under 2 months, and an age of 18 to 65. Uncontrolled infections, other autoimmune diseases, pregnancy or lactation barred patients from enrollment. The V gene lost 3 bases and the J gene lost 8 bases, with 14 bases spanning the gap. Germline-derived CDR1 and CDR2 are SGDLS and YYNGEE. The CDR3 extends over 14 amino acids. The study amplified TCR beta CDR3 regions using RNA transcripts. The first-round RT-PCR employed HTBI primers together with the Qiagen OneStep RT-PCR kit. A multiplex PCR was then performed as the second round. Each CDR3 protein gets one entry after TCRdb re-called the multiplex PCR reads with MiXCR. Here the sample spans about 550,000 distinct CDR3 sequences, under 45% being singletons.

Study-wide results and limits: Ophthalmopathy and stable hyperthyroidism were discriminated by a 13-signature model, with approximately 89% sensitivity and 80% to 84% specificity. Detected in blood as well were most expanded thyroid clonotypes with frequency above 0.001.

This chain connects TRBV9 to TRBJ1-4, with no clear D. The receptor comes from an adult man with Graves' hyperthyroidism. The sequenced material came from peripheral blood or thyroid tissue (not recorded which). CDR3 bases: TGTGCCAGCAGCGAGGGCCCTGTAGAAGAAAAACTGTTTTTT. Its translation: CASSEGPVEEKLFF.